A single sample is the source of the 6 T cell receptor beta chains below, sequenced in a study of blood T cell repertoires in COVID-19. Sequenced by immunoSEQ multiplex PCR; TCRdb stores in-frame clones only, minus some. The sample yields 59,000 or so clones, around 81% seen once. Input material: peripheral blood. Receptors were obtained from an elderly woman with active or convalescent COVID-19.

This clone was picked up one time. The CDR3 sequence is CSAVLFYEQYF. The CDR3 DNA reads TGCAGTGCTGTACTATTCTACGAGCAGTACTTC. The chain employs TRBV20-1 and TRBJ2-7; D unclear. CDR1 is DFQATT, CDR2 SNEGSKA, per germline (reference sequence). CDR3 length: 11 amino acids. The V and J ends lost 5 bases and 3 bases respectively, with 8 bases between them.

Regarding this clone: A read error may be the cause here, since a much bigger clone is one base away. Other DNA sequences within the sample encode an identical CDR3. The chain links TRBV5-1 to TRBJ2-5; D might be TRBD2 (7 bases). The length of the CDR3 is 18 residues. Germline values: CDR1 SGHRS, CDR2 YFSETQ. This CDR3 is CASWGTRGAPRHGETQYF. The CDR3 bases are TGTGCCAGCTGGGGCACTCGGGGGGCCCCCCGCCACGGAGAGACCCAGTACTTC. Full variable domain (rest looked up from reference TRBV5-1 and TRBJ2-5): KAGVTQTPRYLIKTRGQQVTLSCSPISGHRSVSWYQQTPGQGLQFLFEYFSETQRNKGNFPGRFSGRQFSNSRSEMNVSTLELGDSALYLCASWGTRGAPRHGETQYFGPGTRLLVL.

CDR3 sequence reads: CASNHRDKKYF. The CDR3 DNA sequence: TGTGCCAGCAACCACCGGGACAAGAAGTACTTC. The chain uses TRBV6-6 and TRBJ2-4, with TRBD1 as a possible D gene (6 bases). Germline loops: CDR1 MNHNY, CDR2 SVGAGI (reference sequence). The CDR3 consists of 11 residues. With 7 bases removed from V and 14 bases from J, the gap between germline ends came to 15 bases.

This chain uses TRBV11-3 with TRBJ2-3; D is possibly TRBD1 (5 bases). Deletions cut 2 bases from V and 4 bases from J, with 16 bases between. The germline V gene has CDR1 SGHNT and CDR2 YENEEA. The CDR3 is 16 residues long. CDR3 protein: CASSLKRRVVADTQYF. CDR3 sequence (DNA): TGTGCCAGCAGCTTAAAGCGCAGGGTGGTTGCAGATACGCAGTATTTT.

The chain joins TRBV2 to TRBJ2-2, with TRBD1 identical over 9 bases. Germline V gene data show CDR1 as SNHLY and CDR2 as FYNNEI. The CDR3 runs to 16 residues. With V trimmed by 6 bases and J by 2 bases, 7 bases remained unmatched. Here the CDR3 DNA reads TGTGCCAGCAGGGAGGGGACAGGGAGAAACACCGGGGAGCTGTTTTTT. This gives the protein CASREGTGRNTGELFF.

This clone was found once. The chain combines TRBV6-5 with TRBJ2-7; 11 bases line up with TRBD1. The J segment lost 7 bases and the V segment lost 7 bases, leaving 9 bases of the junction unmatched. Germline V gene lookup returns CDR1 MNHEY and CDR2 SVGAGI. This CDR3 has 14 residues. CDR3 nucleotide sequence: TGTGCCAGCATTCTAGGACAGGGGGCTGGTGAGCAGTACTTC. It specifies CASILGQGAGEQYF.